A single sample gave rise to the 3 T cell receptor beta chains below, sequenced in a study of shared clonotypes between healthy human individuals. The repertoire was sequenced with immunoSEQ multiplex PCR; TCRdb's copy has only in-frame clones and lacks some. The sample yields around 700,000 clones, around 74% seen once. The sequencing input was memory CD4+ T cells sorted from blood. Documented subset: CD45RA-negative fraction. Every receptor here comes from a woman aged 25 to 45 in good health.

The CDR3 loop is CASSLGTGASETQYF. The CDR3 nucleotides read TGTGCCAGCAGCTTAGGGACAGGGGCCTCCGAAACCCAGTACTTC. The chain has TRBV7-3 and TRBJ2-5, with TRBD1 identical over 10 bases. Germline V gene lookup returns CDR1 SGHTA and CDR2 FQGTGA. CDR3 length: 15 amino acids. Losses at the gene ends were 2 bases for V and 8 bases for J; bases not matched to a gene: 8.

This clone has a single count. This chain uses TRBV27 with TRBJ2-7; tentative D call: TRBD2 (6 bases). CDR1 and CDR2 (germline): MNHEY, SMNVEV (reference sequence). The ends were cut back, 3 bases at V and 7 bases at J, with 22 bases in the middle. This CDR3 is 16 amino acids long. In DNA form, the CDR3 reads TGTGCCAGCAGTTTTTGGCTAGCGCCGAGAATGGGGGAGCAGTACTTC. It is translated as CASSFWLAPRMGEQYF.

The rearrangement joins TRBV6-5 to TRBJ1-5; 9 bases align to TRBD1. The trim removed 6 bases at V and 6 bases at J, leaving 3 bases unmatched. This CDR3 region has 13 residues. CDR1 and CDR2 from the germline V gene are MNHEY and SVGAGI. CDR3 sequence (DNA): TGTGCCAGCAGCCGGGACAGGGCTCAGCCCCAGCATTTT. Amino acid sequence: CASSRDRAQPQHF.